The following is a T cell receptor (beta chain) sequence with its context. This record comes from a study of blood T cell repertoires in COVID-19. Study at large: T cells, B-cell-depleted T cells, or PBMCs provided the cDNA or gDNA that served as material.

Original analysis: Estimation of nucleated cell counts relied on the amplification of reference gene primers. Only in-frame clones appear in the TCRdb table, and some are missing; sequencing was by immunoSEQ multiplex PCR. From that table come the V and J calls and clone size; the DNA was used to work out D and trimming. This table has fewer than 60,000 clones, over 90% appearing once. Seattle patients were enrolled during active infection and followed longitudinally. After removal of 8 bases from V and 5 bases from J, the junction contained 4 bases not matched to a gene. The CDR3 sequence is 12 residues long. Germline-derived CDR1 and CDR2 are KGHDR and SFDVKD.

Sequencing used peripheral blood. This receptor was obtained from a man between 60 and 75 years old with COVID-19, enrolled during active disease. The rearrangement links TRBV24-1 to TRBJ1-2; 7 nucleotides line up with TRBD1. The CDR3 region is CATKPGQYGYTF. The CDR3, as DNA: TGTGCCACCAAACCGGGACAGTATGGCTACACCTTC.